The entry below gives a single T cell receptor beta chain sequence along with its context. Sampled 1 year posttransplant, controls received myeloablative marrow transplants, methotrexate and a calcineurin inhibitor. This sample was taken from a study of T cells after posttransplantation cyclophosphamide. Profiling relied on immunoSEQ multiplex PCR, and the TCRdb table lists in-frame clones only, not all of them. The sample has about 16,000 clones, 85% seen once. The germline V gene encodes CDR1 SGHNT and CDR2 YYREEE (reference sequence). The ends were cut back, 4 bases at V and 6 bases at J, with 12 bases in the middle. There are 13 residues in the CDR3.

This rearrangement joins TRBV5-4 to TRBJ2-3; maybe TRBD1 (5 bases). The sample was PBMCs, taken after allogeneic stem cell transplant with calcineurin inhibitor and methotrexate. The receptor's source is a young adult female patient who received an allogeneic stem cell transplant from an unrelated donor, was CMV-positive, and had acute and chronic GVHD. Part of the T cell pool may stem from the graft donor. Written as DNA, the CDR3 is TGTGCCAGCAGCCCCACAGGATTCGATACGCAGTATTTT. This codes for CASSPTGFDTQYF.